Listed below are T cell receptor beta chains from one sample, sequenced in a study of glioma-infiltrating T cells after dendritic cell vaccination. Only in-frame clones appear in the TCRdb table, and some are missing; sequencing was by immunoSEQ multiplex PCR. The repertoire holds roughly 60,000 clones, about nine tenths seen once, with around 10% in the top ten. Sequencing was performed on blood, taken after dendritic cell vaccination. These TCRs come from a human donor with glioblastoma. The CDR3 runs from the conserved cysteine through the conserved F or W. Each record gives: clone size, V gene, J gene, D gene, CDR3 DNA, CDR3 protein. A D gene is named only where the DNA matches it firmly. Size values are once, few and many counts, or a class for expanded clones, and some rows have none.

.	TRBV10-2	TRBJ2-5	TRBD1	TGCGCCAGTATGAGGGACAGGGTCGGCCAAGAGACCCAGTACTTC	CASMRDRVGQETQYF
.	TRBV27	TRBJ2-1	TRBD1	TGTGCCAGCAGTTTCTCCGGGACAGGGGCTTACAATGAGCAGTTCTTC	CASSFSGTGAYNEQFF
.	TRBV11-2	TRBJ2-5	.	TGTGCCAGCAGCTTAGGAACTAGTCAAGAAGAGACCCAGTACTTC	CASSLGTSQEETQYF
.	TRBV6-6	TRBJ1-2	.	TGTGCCAGCACCGGGGGATCGGGCTACACCTTC	CASTGGSGYTF
.	TRBV9	TRBJ2-7	.	TGTGCCAGCAGCGTGGGAGCCTCCTACGAGCAGTACTTC	CASSVGASYEQYF
.	TRBV6-5	TRBJ2-5	.	TGTGCCAGCAGTGAAATGGGGCAGCAAGAGACCCAGTACTTC	CASSEMGQQETQYF
few	TRBV6-5	TRBJ1-4	.	TGTGCCAGCAGAAGAACAGGGAAGAATGAAAAACTGTTTTTT	CASRRTGKNEKLFF
.	TRBV29-1	TRBJ2-2	TRBD2	TGCAGCGTGGCCGGACTAGCTCGCACCGGGGAGCTGTTTTTT	CSVAGLARTGELFF
.	TRBV27	TRBJ1-2	TRBD1	TGTGCCAGCAGTCCTTGGACAGGGAGGGATGGCTACACCTTC	CASSPWTGRDGYTF
.	TRBV27	TRBJ1-2	.	TGTGCCAGCAGTTTAAAAGGGGTTAACTATGGCTACACCTTC	CASSLKGVNYGYTF
medium-sized	TRBV11-2	TRBJ2-1	TRBD2	TGTGCCAGCATCCGACCGGGACTAGCGGGAGAAGTTCACTACAATGAGCAGTTCTTC	CASIRPGLAGEVHYNEQFF
.	TRBV9	TRBJ2-7	TRBD2	TGTGCCAGCAGCGTAAACCGGGACGGGGGGTCCGAGCAGTACTTC	CASSVNRDGGSEQYF
.	TRBV18	TRBJ2-1	TRBD1	TGTGCCAGCTCACCACGGGAAGGGGGCAGGAATGAGCAGTTCTTC	CASSPREGGRNEQFF
.	TRBV6-5	TRBJ1-1	.	TGTGCCAGCAGTTACCTCGGGGTCGGTGAAGCTTTCTTT	CASSYLGVGEAFF
.	TRBV6-6	TRBJ2-5	TRBD2	TGTGCCAGCAGTTTCTCGCGGGGGGACCAAGAGACCCAGTACTTC	CASSFSRGDQETQYF
.	TRBV9	TRBJ2-2	.	TGTGCCAGCAGCCCCATGAGGGGGGGGAACACCGGGGAGCTGTTTTTT	CASSPMRGGNTGELFF
.	TRBV18	TRBJ2-6	.	TGTGCCAGCTCACTTACAAATTTGGGGCAGGCTGGGGCCAACGTCCTGACTTTC	CASSLTNLGQAGANVLTF
.	TRBV6-5	TRBJ2-1	TRBD1	TGTGCCAGCAGTTCGGGACAGGCCTCCTACAATGAGCAGTTCTTC	CASSSGQASYNEQFF
.	TRBV4-1	TRBJ2-2	.	TGCGCCAGCAGCCCAGTGAGGGGGAATACCGGGGAGCTGTTTTTT	CASSPVRGNTGELFF
.	TRBV19	TRBJ1-3	.	TGTGCCAGTTTTCAGGGGATAGGCTCTGGAAACACCATATATTTT	CASFQGIGSGNTIYF